Shown below are 10 T cell receptor beta chains from a single sample sequenced in a study of patients and donors after allogeneic stem cell transplantation. TCRdb reprocessed the RT-PCR reads with MiXCR, giving one entry per CDR3 protein. The sample consists of 200,000 to 250,000 distinct CDR3 sequences, less than 15% of them appearing once. Sequencing was done on a sample of blood, either unsorted or a sorted T cell fraction (not recorded which). All receptors derive from a human donor who was either an allogeneic HSCT recipient or a stem cell or donor lymphocyte infusion donor (not recorded which). It is not recorded whose cells these are; they may come from a transplant donor.

This chain uses TRBV19 with TRBJ2-1, with 8 nucleotides matching TRBD2. CDR3 length: 16 amino acids. CDR1 and CDR2 (germline): LNHDA, SQIVND (reference sequence). V lost 3 bases, J lost 5 bases, and 9 bases stayed unmatched. The CDR3 loop reads CASSMGWRGANNEQFF. CDR3 in DNA: TGTGCCAGTAGTATGGGCTGGCGGGGGGCTAACAATGAGCAGTTCTTC.

This clonotype occurred a few times. The chain uses TRBV5-1 and TRBJ2-3; 8 bases align to TRBD1. CDR1 and CDR2 from the germline V gene are SGHRS and YFSETQ. Unmatched junction bases numbered 9, after V lost 0 bases and J lost 3 bases. The CDR3 length is 17 residues. The CDR3 protein is CASSLGPGGGGTDTQYF. The DNA for the CDR3 is TGCGCCAGCAGCTTGGGTCCAGGGGGCGGCGGTACAGATACGCAGTATTTT.

Only a few counts were recorded for this clonotype. V gene TRBV25-1 combines with J gene TRBJ2-3; 7 nucleotides line up with TRBD2. This CDR3 contains 15 residues. The V gene end was trimmed by 6 bases and the J gene end by 11 bases; junction bases not matched to a gene: 17. Germline V gene sequence: CDR1 MGHDK, CDR2 SYGVNS. The DNA for the CDR3 is TGTGCCAGCAGCGATGGGGTGGGACTACGGGACGAGCAGTATTTT. Amino acid sequence: CASSDGVGLRDEQYF.

Ten or more counts support this clonotype. This chain uses TRBV20-1 with TRBJ2-6; the D gene is possibly TRBD2 (5 bases). The length of the CDR3 is 17 residues. Germline V gene data show CDR1 as DFQATT and CDR2 as SNEGSKA (reference sequence). Trimming shortened V by 1 base and J by 0 bases, and 13 bases separated the two germline ends. The DNA of the CDR3 is TGCAGTGCTAGAGGCGCGGGTCCCGACTCTGGGGCCAACGTCCTGACTTTC. This translates into CSARGAGPDSGANVLTF.

The chain employs TRBV6-1 and TRBJ2-5; 9 nucleotides match TRBD2. Trimming took 6 bases from V and 1 from J; bases not matched to a gene: 6. CDR1 is MNHNS, CDR2 SASEGT, per germline. The CDR3 spans 15 residues. The CDR3 loop is CASRTSGLFQETQYF. CDR3 nucleotides: TGTGCCAGCAGGACTAGCGGACTGTTCCAAGAGACCCAGTACTTC.

The V gene is TRBV7-9, the J gene TRBJ1-2; D is unresolved. CDR1 is SEHNR, CDR2 FQNEAQ, per germline (reference sequence). Trimming stripped 7 bases from V and 2 bases from J, with 17 bases between. CDR3 length: 15 amino acids. This chain's CDR3 is CASTHVRTTNYGYTF. The CDR3 DNA follows: TGTGCCAGCACCCACGTCCGGACGACGAACTATGGCTACACCTTC.

This clonotype came up many times. The rearrangement joins TRBV24-1 to TRBJ2-3, with D hard to call. The CDR3 is 16 residues long. Deletions cut 4 bases from V and 6 bases from J, with 19 bases between. Germline CDR1 reads KGHDR; CDR2 reads SFDVKD. The DNA for the CDR3 is TGTGCCACCAGTGACCGGAAAACCTTGCTTGGGGATACGCAGTATTTT. Protein: CATSDRKTLLGDTQYF.

This clonotype came up a few times. The chain couples TRBV20-1 to TRBJ2-7, with 7 bases that match TRBD1. The trim removed 7 bases at V and 2 bases at J, leaving 5 bases unmatched. The germline V gene has CDR1 DFQATT and CDR2 SNEGSKA (reference sequence). The CDR3 is 12 residues long. CDR3 sequence reads: CSERTGPYEQYF. CDR3 nucleotide sequence: TGCAGTGAGAGGACAGGACCCTACGAGCAGTACTTC.

This clonotype was counted between two and nine times. J is TRBJ1-2 and V is TRBV7-3; D gene unclear. Germline loops: CDR1 SGHTA, CDR2 FQGTGA. Trimming stripped 1 base from V and 6 bases from J, with 15 bases between. CDR3 length: 15 residues. As DNA, the CDR3 is TGTGCCAGCAGCTTAAGTCCCGGCAGGCGGAATGGCTACACCTTC. It yields the protein CASSLSPGRRNGYTF.

This clonotype was seen repeatedly, ten times or more. The chain has TRBV29-1 and TRBJ2-5; D possibly matches TRBD1 or TRBD2 (5 bases each). Germline V gene data show CDR1 as SQVTM and CDR2 as ANQGSEA. V gave up 7 bases and J gave up 1 base, with 13 bases separating them. The CDR3 contains 13 residues. Here the CDR3 reads CSAREGAQETQYF. The CDR3 region has the DNA TGCAGCGCACGGGAAGGGGCCCAAGAGACCCAGTACTTC.